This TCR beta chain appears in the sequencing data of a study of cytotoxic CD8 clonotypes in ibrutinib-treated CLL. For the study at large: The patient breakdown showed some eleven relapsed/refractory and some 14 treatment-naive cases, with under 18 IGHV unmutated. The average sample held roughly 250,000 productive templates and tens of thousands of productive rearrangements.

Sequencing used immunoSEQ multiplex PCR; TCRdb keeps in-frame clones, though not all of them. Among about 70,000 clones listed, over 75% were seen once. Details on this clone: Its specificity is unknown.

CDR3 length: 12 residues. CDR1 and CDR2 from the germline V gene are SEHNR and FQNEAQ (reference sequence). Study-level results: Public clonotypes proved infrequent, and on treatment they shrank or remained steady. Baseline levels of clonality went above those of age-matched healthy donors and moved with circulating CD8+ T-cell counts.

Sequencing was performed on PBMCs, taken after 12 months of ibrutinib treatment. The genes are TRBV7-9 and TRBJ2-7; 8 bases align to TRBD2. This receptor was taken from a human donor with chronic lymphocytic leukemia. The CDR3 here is CRMVAGPYEQYF. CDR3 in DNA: TGTAGAATGGTAGCGGGGCCCTACGAGCAGTACTTC. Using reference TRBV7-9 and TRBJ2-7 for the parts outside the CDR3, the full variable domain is DTGVSQNPRHKITKRGQNVTFRCDPISEHNRLYWYRQTLGQGPEFLTYFQNEAQLEKSRLLSDRFSAERPKGSFSTLEIQRTEQGDSAMYLCRMVAGPYEQYFGPGTRLTVT.